The clone carrying this T cell receptor (beta chain) occurred a few times. A library of TCRbeta sequences, prepared with unique molecular identifiers, was generated. One entry per CDR3 protein, called by TCRdb with MiXCR from the PCR reads. The table has approximately 47,000 distinct CDR3 sequences, around half seen once; the top ten hold 35% to 40%. Deletions cut 5 bases from V and 5 bases from J, with 10 bases between. The CDR3 runs 13 residues. CDR1 and CDR2 (germline): LGHDT, YNNKEL (reference sequence). This specimen comes from a study of T-cell reconstitution after alpha-beta-depleted transplantation in children.

This receptor was identified in a boy younger than two with SCID, due to receive a stem cell transplant. The chain uses TRBV3-1 and TRBJ2-1; no clear D. The sequenced sample was peripheral blood, obtained before TCRalphabeta/CD19-depleted stem cell transplant. CDR3 sequence reads: CASSIPPDNEQFF. DNA of the CDR3: TGTGCCAGCAGCATCCCCCCTGACAATGAGCAGTTCTTC.